The clone carrying this TCR beta chain occurred a few times. Antigen: not known. The CDR3 is made up of 13 amino acids. Germline CDR1 SGHAT, CDR2 FQDESV (reference sequence). V was shortened by 5 bases and J by 8 bases, with 13 bases between the two germline ends. TCRdb ran MiXCR on the RT-PCR reads and lists one entry per CDR3 protein. The table lists hundreds of thousands of distinct CDR3 sequences, 14% of them singletons. The data derive from a study of response to subunit inactivated influenza vaccine. General observations from the study: Seasonal influenza vaccination, on each occasion, was suggested by the authors to recruit few new T cells.

This chain uses TRBV11-1 with TRBJ2-1; no definite D call. The TCR was taken from a man aged 50 or older who received an inactivated influenza vaccine. This material consisted of PBMCs from blood, taken less than 15 days before vaccination. The CDR3 DNA sequence: TGTGCCAGCAGCCAGACGCAAGGCTATGAGCAGTTCTTC. Its translation is CASSQTQGYEQFF. The whole variable domain, filled in from reference TRBV11-1 and TRBJ2-1, reads EAEVAQSPRYKITEKSQAVAFWCDPISGHATLYWYRQILGQGPELLVQFQDESVVDDSQLPKDRFSAERLKGVDSTLKIQPAELGDSAMYLCASSQTQGYEQFFGPGTRLTVL.